The clone carrying this T cell receptor (beta chain) has a single count. Using immunoSEQ multiplex PCR, the repertoire was profiled, and TCRdb retains in-frame clones only, with some absent. This sample has some 180,000 clones, with nearly 80% found just once. The sample comes from a study of blood T cell repertoires in COVID-19. Looking at the study overall: Nucleic acid was either cDNA or gDNA, and it came from T cells, B-cell-depleted T cells, or PBMCs.

Looked up from germline, CDR1 is LGHNA and CDR2 is YSLEER. Trimming cost V 4 bases and J 7 bases; bases outside gene matches: 4. CDR3 size: 15 residues. V gene TRBV4-3 combines with J gene TRBJ2-1; 13 nucleotides agree with TRBD2. Specimen: PBMCs or T cells enriched from blood (not recorded which). This receptor was taken from a man in his 60s who had been exposed to COVID-19. The CDR3 region is CASSLGTSGINEQFF. The CDR3 coding sequence is TGCGCCAGCAGCCTGGGGACTAGCGGGATTAATGAGCAGTTCTTC.